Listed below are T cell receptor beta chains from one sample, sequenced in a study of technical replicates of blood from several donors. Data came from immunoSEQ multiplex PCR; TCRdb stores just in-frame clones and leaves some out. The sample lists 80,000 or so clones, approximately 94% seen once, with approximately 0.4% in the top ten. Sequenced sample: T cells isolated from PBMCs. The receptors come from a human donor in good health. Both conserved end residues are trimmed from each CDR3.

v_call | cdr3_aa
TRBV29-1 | SVEWQNYGYT
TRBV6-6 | ASSYWAGERGDTQY
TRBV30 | AWSNRDRGYGYT
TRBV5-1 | ASSRQGGGDTQY
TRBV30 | AWSVLASGKWSYEQY
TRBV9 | ASSDGSPYNEQF
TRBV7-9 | ASSKDIQLH
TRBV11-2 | ASAEGAYGYT
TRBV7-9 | ASSRNRGRISPYEQY
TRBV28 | ASSFFLGSEAF
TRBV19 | ASSAGGSNQPQH
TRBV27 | ASSLWNRGTETQY
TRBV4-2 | ASSQDSASGRETQY
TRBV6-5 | ASSYPGQGNTEAF
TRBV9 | ASSEGNWAYT
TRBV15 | ATSRRDSYNEQF
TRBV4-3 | ASSQDQTGTAYNEQF
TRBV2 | ATGNGRPSGGELF
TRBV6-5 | ASSFLADTYEQF
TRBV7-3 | ASSLLAGAVNEQF
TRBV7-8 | ASSLGWKAGGNTGELF
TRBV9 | ASSVANGGYGYT
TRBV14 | ASSTRGGAKAGELF
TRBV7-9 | ASSPWTGNYGYT
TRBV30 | AWSRLDRDQETQY
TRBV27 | ASSPELAGGVNEQF
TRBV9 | ASSNHGSSYNEQF
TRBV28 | ASSLLPENTGELF
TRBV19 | ASSSNSGRAGNEQF
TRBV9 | ASSVVATGELF
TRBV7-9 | ASSLSLGHLEAF
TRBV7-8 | ASSLGLAYTDTQY
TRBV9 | ASSPRFGAGHEQY
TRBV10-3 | AISANRVQETQY
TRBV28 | ASSSGSGQGSYEQY
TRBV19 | ASSMVTGFQETQY
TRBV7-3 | ASSPLQGSRTEAF
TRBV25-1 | ASSPPRGMGTQY
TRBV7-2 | ASSLVSGRAIGELF
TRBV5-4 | ASSLERVNNEQF
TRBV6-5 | ASGWEETAYGYT
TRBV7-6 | ASSFMGLGRQETQY
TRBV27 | ASHPRGLRAYNEQF